Presented here are 26 T cell receptor beta chains from one specimen sequenced in a study of shared clonotypes between healthy human individuals. TCRdb's copy holds only in-frame clones and misses some; the assay was immunoSEQ multiplex PCR. The data show about 1,500,000 clones, around 97% seen once. Source material: naive CD4+ T cells sorted from blood. Subset indicated: CD45RA+ positively selected. The receptors come from a man aged 25-45 years in good health.

The V gene is TRBV10-2, the J gene TRBJ1-4; no clear D gene. Trimming removed 3 bases from V and 4 bases from J, with 9 bases in between. This CDR3 has 14 amino acids. CDR1 WSHSY and CDR2 SAAADI come from the germline V gene. CDR3 sequence (DNA): TGCGCCAGCAGTGAAGCCGGGGATAATGAAAAACTGTTTTTT. Translating gives CASSEAGDNEKLFF.

The genes are TRBV5-1 and TRBJ1-3; 12 bases are shared with TRBD1. The CDR3 is 15 amino acids. Germline V gene data show CDR1 as SGHRS and CDR2 as YFSETQ. Trimming took 6 bases from V and 8 from J; bases not matched to a gene: 9. The CDR3 loop reads CASTLGGTGGDTIYF. The CDR3 nucleotides read TGCGCCAGCACCCTCGGTGGGACAGGGGGCGACACCATATATTTT.

The CDR3 nucleotides are TGTGCCAGCAGCTTTTCAGGGGCCGAGCAGTACTTC. It is translated as CASSFSGAEQYF. This chain links TRBV7-2 with TRBJ2-7, with a weak D call TRBD1 (6 bases). V was pared by 3 bases and J by 6 bases, with 9 bases between. From germline, CDR1 is SGHTA and CDR2 FQGNSA. There are 12 residues in the CDR3.

The V gene is TRBV7-8, the J gene TRBJ1-1; D unclear. Germline assignment: CDR1 SGHVS and CDR2 FQNEAQ. The V and J ends lost 2 bases and 3 bases respectively, with 13 bases between them. The CDR3 contains 15 residues. CDR3: CASSLPPRSHTEAFF. The DNA of the CDR3 is TGTGCCAGCAGCTTACCCCCCCGTTCCCACACTGAAGCTTTCTTT.

V is TRBV7-9 and J is TRBJ2-7; perhaps TRBD2 as D (5 bases). The CDR3 loop spans 13 amino acids. Deletions cut 4 bases from V and 5 bases from J, with 12 bases between. Per the germline V gene, CDR1 is SEHNR and CDR2 is FQNEAQ (reference sequence). DNA of the CDR3: TGTGCCAGCAGCTATAGCGAATTCCACGAGCAGTACTTC. As protein: CASSYSEFHEQYF.

The chain carries TRBV11-1 and TRBJ2-2, with D uncertain. The CDR3 contains 19 residues. V was trimmed by 2 bases and J by 3 bases, leaving 22 bases between them. Germline V gene data show CDR1 as SGHAT and CDR2 as FQDESV (reference sequence). In DNA, the CDR3 is TGTGCCAGCAGCTTACAACGCGCATTTGGAGCGTTCTACACCGGGGAGCTGTTTTTT. Translating gives CASSLQRAFGAFYTGELFF.

V and J are TRBV6-5 and TRBJ2-2; D uncertain. V was shortened by 0 bases and J by 1 base, with 6 bases between the two germline ends. Germline V gene lookup returns CDR1 MNHEY and CDR2 SVGAGI. The CDR3 sequence is 15 residues long. CDR3 protein: CASSYSQVNTGELFF. As DNA, the CDR3 is TGTGCCAGCAGTTACTCGCAGGTGAACACCGGGGAGCTGTTTTTT.

With regard to this clone: Other nucleotide sequences in the sample specify the same CDR3. The chain couples TRBV5-1 to TRBJ2-5; the D gene is possibly TRBD2 (5 bases). Germline V gene data show CDR1 as SGHRS and CDR2 as YFSETQ. V lost 4 bases to trimming and J lost 2 bases, with 9 bases between them. CDR3 length: 13 residues. CDR3 nucleotide sequence: TGCGCCAGCAGCAGCGGATCACAAGAGACCCAGTACTTC. Translated: CASSSGSQETQYF.

This clone has only one observation. This chain connects TRBV14 to TRBJ2-3; D unclear. V was cut by 1 base and J by 1 base, with 6 bases left in between. Germline values: CDR1 SGHDN, CDR2 FVKESK. This CDR3 comprises 14 residues. CDR3: CASSQGKRTDTQYF. The CDR3 nucleotides are TGTGCCAGCAGCCAAGGCAAGCGCACAGATACGCAGTATTTT.

The rearrangement uses TRBV5-1 and TRBJ1-3; no reliable D call. Trimming removed 0 bases from V and 0 bases from J, with 10 bases in between. Germline CDR1 SGHRS, CDR2 YFSETQ. The length of the CDR3 is 16 residues. CDR3 sequence: CASSLAGQLSGNTIYF. In DNA form, the CDR3 reads TGCGCCAGCAGCTTGGCCGGGCAACTCTCTGGAAACACCATATATTTT.

This chain joins TRBV15 and TRBJ2-3; D tentatively fits TRBD1 or TRBD2 (5 bases each). The CDR3 is 15 amino acids. Per germline, CDR1 LNHNV and CDR2 YYDKDF (reference sequence). The V end lost 3 bases, the J end lost 6 bases, and 16 bases lay between the germline ends. CDR3 coding DNA: TGTGCCACCAGCAGCGGGACCAAAGTTGCGGATACGCAGTATTTT. It specifies CATSSGTKVADTQYF.

CDR3 nucleotides: TGTGCCAGCAGTTACGGTCTACCGTCGAGCTCCTACGAGCAGTACTTC. It codes for CASSYGLPSSSYEQYF. V is TRBV6-6 and J is TRBJ2-7; D not certain. The germline V gene has CDR1 MNHNY and CDR2 SVGAGI (reference sequence). CDR3 length: 16 amino acids. The V end was cut by 2 bases, the J end by 0 bases, with 14 bases between.

The rearrangement uses TRBV27 and TRBJ2-7; 9 bases line up with TRBD2. The CDR3 length is 15 residues. Germline V gene lookup returns CDR1 MNHEY and CDR2 SMNVEV (reference sequence). V trimming: 1 base; J trimming: 7 bases; junction bases outside the gene matches: 8. CDR3 nucleotides: TGTGCCAGCAGTTTATTCGCTAGCGGGACGCAGGAGCAGTACTTC. It translates to CASSLFASGTQEQYF.

The chain recombines TRBV5-1 with TRBJ1-2, with 7 bases matching TRBD1. The CDR3 is made up of 20 amino acids. CDR1 is SGHRS and CDR2 is YFSETQ in the germline V gene. Germline trimming cut 4 bases from V and 0 bases from J; bases unmatched to any gene: 21. The CDR3, as DNA: TGCGCCAGCAGCCTAATACCCAGACAGGGATCGATCCGGTCTAACTATGGCTACACCTTC. It yields the protein CASSLIPRQGSIRSNYGYTF.

This clone was detected once. This sequence joins TRBV4-2 and TRBJ2-7, with D tentatively TRBD1 (6 bases). This CDR3 contains 15 residues. With 6 bases removed from V and 3 bases from J, the gap between germline ends came to 18 bases. CDR1 and CDR2 from the germline V gene are LGHNA and YNFKEQ. The CDR3 reads CASSETGRQSYEQYF. The DNA for the CDR3 is TGTGCCAGCAGTGAGACAGGCCGCCAAAGCTACGAGCAGTACTTC.

The rearrangement joins TRBV11-3 to TRBJ2-1; D tentatively fits TRBD1 or TRBD2 (6 bases each). Trimming removed 2 bases at V and 5 bases at J, with 13 bases between. Germline values: CDR1 SGHNT, CDR2 YENEEA. The CDR3 consists of 15 residues. In nucleotides, the CDR3 is TGTGCCAGCAGCTTATCCGAGGGGGGTAACAATGAGCAGTTCTTC. Protein product: CASSLSEGGNNEQFF.

The rearrangement uses TRBV27 and TRBJ1-5; possibly TRBD1 for D (5 bases). The V end was cut by 2 bases, the J end by 3 bases, with 17 bases between. This CDR3 comprises 17 residues. The germline gives CDR1 MNHEY, CDR2 SMNVEV (reference sequence). CDR3 nucleotides: TGTGCCAGCAGTTTACGACATGTTGACGGGACCAATCAGCCCCAGCATTTT. It specifies CASSLRHVDGTNQPQHF.

The gene calls are TRBV19 and TRBJ2-7; TRBD1 aligns across 7 bases. The CDR3 covers 14 residues. The trim removed 3 bases at V and 3 bases at J, leaving 5 bases unmatched. CDR1 is LNHDA, CDR2 SQIVND, per germline (reference sequence). CDR3 protein: CASSIPGQFYEQYF. DNA for the CDR3: TGTGCCAGTAGTATCCCGGGACAGTTCTACGAGCAGTACTTC.

On this clone itself: One junction end disagrees with the germline gene, perhaps due to a read error. The chain is built from TRBV11-2 and TRBJ2-7, with a tentative D call TRBD1 (5 bases). Germline CDR1 and CDR2: SGHAT and FQNNGV. This CDR3 has 15 residues. The CDR3 region has the DNA TGTGCCAGCAGATTAGTGGGCAGGGCCTACTACGAGCAGTACTTC. Amino acids: CASRLVGRAYYEQYF.

The V and J genes are TRBV5-1 and TRBJ2-1, with 7 bases matching TRBD2. Germline CDR1 and CDR2: SGHRS and YFSETQ. Trimming removed 0 bases from V and 8 bases from J; junction bases left unmatched: 2. The CDR3 is 13 amino acids. CDR3 sequence reads: CASSLVLADEQFF. CDR3 bases: TGCGCCAGCAGCTTGGTTCTAGCGGATGAGCAGTTCTTC.

V usage is TRBV10-1 and J usage is TRBJ1-1; no reliable D call. CDR3 length: 13 amino acids. CDR1 and CDR2 from the germline V gene are WNHNN and SYGVQD (reference sequence). V was trimmed by 5 bases and J by 0 bases, leaving 7 bases between them. CDR3: CASSLRVNTEAFF. CDR3 nucleotide sequence: TGCGCCAGCAGTCTTAGGGTGAACACTGAAGCTTTCTTT.

The chain combines TRBV27 with TRBJ2-1; maybe TRBD1 (6 bases). V dropped 11 bases and J dropped 0 bases, with 20 bases sitting between them. Germline V gene lookup returns CDR1 MNHEY and CDR2 SMNVEV (reference sequence). The CDR3 covers 16 residues. The CDR3 region is CASQGLALSSYNEQFF. DNA of the CDR3: TGTGCCTCTCAGGGGTTAGCGCTGAGCTCCTACAATGAGCAGTTCTTC.

This clone was detected once. The rearrangement uses TRBV10-1 and TRBJ2-1; tentative D call: TRBD1 (6 bases). Germline V lookup: CDR1 WNHNN, CDR2 SYGVQD (reference sequence). The CDR3 covers 15 residues. V shed 3 bases and J shed 7 bases, with 16 bases lying between them. This chain's CDR3 is CASSDRGKGQNEQFF. The CDR3 DNA follows: TGCGCCAGCAGTGACAGGGGCAAAGGCCAAAATGAGCAGTTCTTC.

The chain uses TRBV4-3 and TRBJ2-7, with a possible D match to TRBD1 (6 bases). The CDR3 runs 18 residues. Per the germline V gene, CDR1 is LGHNA and CDR2 is YSLEER. Trimming removed 2 bases at V and 3 bases at J, with 23 bases between. CDR3 loop: CASSQTIVWTEPSYEQYF. The CDR3 DNA sequence: TGCGCCAGCAGCCAAACAATAGTCTGGACAGAACCAAGCTACGAGCAGTACTTC.

The V gene is TRBV18, the J gene TRBJ2-3; D is perhaps TRBD2 (5 bases). The CDR3 sequence is 14 residues long. Germline V gene data show CDR1 as KGHSH and CDR2 as LQKENI. V lost 8 bases to trimming and J lost 4 bases, with 16 bases between them. The CDR3 here is CASTLAEAADTQYF. CDR3 DNA: TGTGCCAGCACCCTTGCGGAGGCGGCAGATACGCAGTATTTT.

V and J are TRBV19 and TRBJ2-7; D is uncertain. The V end was cut by 6 bases, the J end by 0 bases, with 18 bases between. The CDR3 runs to 16 residues. Germline V gives CDR1 LNHDA, CDR2 SQIVND (reference sequence). The CDR3 nucleotides read TGTGCCAGTAGAGGAAACCGGCTGACGAGCTCCTACGAGCAGTACTTC. Amino acids: CASRGNRLTSSYEQYF.